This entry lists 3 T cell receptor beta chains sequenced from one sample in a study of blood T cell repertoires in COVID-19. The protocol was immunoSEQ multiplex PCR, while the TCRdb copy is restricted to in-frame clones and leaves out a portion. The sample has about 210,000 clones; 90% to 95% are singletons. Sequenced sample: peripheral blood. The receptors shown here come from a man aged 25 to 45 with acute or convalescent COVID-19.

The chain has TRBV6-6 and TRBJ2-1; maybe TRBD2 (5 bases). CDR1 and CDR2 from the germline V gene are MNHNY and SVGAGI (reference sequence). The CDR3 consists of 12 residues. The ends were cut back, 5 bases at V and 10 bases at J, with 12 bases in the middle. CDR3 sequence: CASSLDGKEQFF. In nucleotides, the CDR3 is TGTGCCAGCAGTCTGGACGGGAAGGAGCAGTTCTTC.

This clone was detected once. The CDR3 DNA reads as TGCGCCAGCAGCTCCCGGAGGGGATCAATAACCACTGAAGCTTTCTTT. Protein: CASSSRRGSITTEAFF. V usage is TRBV5-1 and J usage is TRBJ1-1, with D tentatively TRBD1 (5 bases). V was clipped by 3 bases and J by 4 bases, with 19 bases between them. Germline-derived CDR1 and CDR2 are SGHRS and YFSETQ. The CDR3 has 16 amino acids.

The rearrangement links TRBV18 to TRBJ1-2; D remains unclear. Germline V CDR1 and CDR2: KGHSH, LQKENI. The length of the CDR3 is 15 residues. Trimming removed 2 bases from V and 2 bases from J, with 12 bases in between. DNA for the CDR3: TGTGCCAGCTCACCATCAACAACGGGAAACTATGGCTACACCTTC. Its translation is CASSPSTTGNYGYTF.